These 28 T cell receptor beta chains share one sample of origin, sequenced in a study of T cell responses to AZD1222 COVID-19 vaccine. Generated by immunoSEQ multiplex PCR, the TCRdb table keeps only in-frame clones and is missing some. This table has roughly 200,000 clones, more than 80% appearing once. Sequencing was performed on peripheral blood, taken 28 days after the second dose of the MenACWY control vaccine. Every receptor here comes from an adult who received the MenACWY meningococcal vaccine as a control.

J is TRBJ1-2 and V is TRBV6-5; D is perhaps TRBD1 (6 bases). This CDR3 is 13 amino acids long. V was pared by 5 bases and J by 5 bases, with 12 bases between. The germline CDR1 and CDR2 sequences are MNHEY and SVGAGI. CDR3 in DNA: TGTGCCAGCAGTCGTCAGGGGATTTATGGCTACACCTTC. Translated, it gives CASSRQGIYGYTF.

As DNA, the CDR3 is TGTGCCAGCAGCCAGTCGGGGGACAATCAGCCCCAGCATTTT. Translation: CASSQSGDNQPQHF. The chain joins TRBV28 to TRBJ1-5, with D possibly TRBD1 on 5 matching bases. V dropped 6 bases and J dropped 3 bases, with 12 bases sitting between them. There are 14 residues in the CDR3. Germline values: CDR1 MDHEN, CDR2 SYDVKM.

This clone was seen just once. The J gene is TRBJ1-2, the V gene TRBV5-5, with TRBD1 as a possible D gene (5 bases). The CDR3 has 15 amino acids. Germline V gene sequence: CDR1 SGHKS, CDR2 YYEKEE (reference sequence). V lost 0 bases to trimming and J lost 4 bases, with 13 bases between them. CDR3 nucleotide sequence: TGTGCCAGCAGCTTGGCCAGGGAGTCATCCTATGGCTACACCTTC. Its translation is CASSLARESSYGYTF.

The rearrangement links TRBV7-9 to TRBJ2-7; TRBD2 matches at 12 bases. V was clipped by 5 bases and J by 4 bases; unmatched bases: 9. The CDR3 consists of 16 residues. CDR1 is SEHNR and CDR2 is FQNEAQ in the germline V gene (reference sequence). The CDR3 here is CASSPRLAGDFYEQYF. CDR3 nucleotide sequence: TGTGCCAGCAGCCCCCGACTAGCGGGGGATTTTTACGAGCAGTACTTC.

This sequence joins TRBV6-6 and TRBJ2-2; 9 nucleotides agree with TRBD1. The CDR3 is made up of 17 amino acids. The trim removed 6 bases at V and 4 bases at J, leaving 12 bases unmatched. The germline gives CDR1 MNHNY, CDR2 SVGAGI (reference sequence). In DNA form, the CDR3 reads TGTGCCAGCAGCCGAAGCGGGACAGGGTCGGGCACCGGGGAGCTGTTTTTT. Translation: CASSRSGTGSGTGELFF.

The chain employs TRBV27 and TRBJ1-1, with TRBD1 identical over 7 bases. Germline V gene lookup returns CDR1 MNHEY and CDR2 SMNVEV (reference sequence). V lost 3 bases to trimming and J lost 4 bases; unmatched junction nucleotides: 17. The CDR3 has 18 residues. This CDR3 is CASSFLHQISRGGTEAFF. DNA for the CDR3: TGTGCCAGCAGTTTCCTACACCAAATCAGCAGGGGGGGCACTGAAGCTTTCTTT.

CDR3 sequence reads: CASSAVVPGPNSAGELFF. The CDR3 DNA is TGTGCCAGCAGCGCCGTCGTTCCGGGGCCGAATTCGGCCGGGGAGCTGTTTTTT. The chain is built from TRBV11-3 and TRBJ2-2; D could derive from TRBD1 or TRBD2 (5 bases each). The germline CDR1 and CDR2 sequences are SGHNT and YENEEA. The CDR3 loop spans 18 amino acids. V was pared by 5 bases and J by 6 bases, with 25 bases between.

This chain links TRBV5-6 with TRBJ1-4, with a possible D match to TRBD1 (5 bases). V was cut by 1 base and J by 10 bases, with 11 bases left in between. Germline values: CDR1 SGHDT, CDR2 YYEEEE. This CDR3 has 13 amino acids. The CDR3 spells CASSLNRRGKLFF. CDR3 sequence (DNA): TGTGCCAGCAGCTTGAATCGGAGGGGAAAACTGTTTTTT.

The chain links TRBV7-2 to TRBJ1-4; perhaps TRBD1 as D (5 bases). V was shortened by 8 bases and J by 7 bases, with 17 bases between the two germline ends. Germline V lookup: CDR1 SGHTA, CDR2 FQGNSA. The CDR3 runs 14 residues. CDR3 coding DNA: TGTGCCAGCGGGCCCCGCGGGGGGTCTGAAAAACTGTTTTTT. This codes for CASGPRGGSEKLFF.

The chain recombines TRBV28 with TRBJ1-2; TRBD1 aligns across 10 bases. The V gene's germline CDR1 is MDHEN and CDR2 SYDVKM. The CDR3 is 13 residues long. The J segment lost 8 bases and the V segment lost 6 bases, leaving 6 bases of the junction unmatched. CDR3 in amino acids: CASRSTGGGGYTF. CDR3 coding DNA: TGTGCCAGCAGGTCGACAGGGGGCGGCGGCTACACCTTC.

In DNA, the CDR3 is TGTGCCAGCAGCTTAGGAGTGGGAACGCCATACGAGCAGTACTTC. Protein product: CASSLGVGTPYEQYF. This chain joins TRBV7-8 and TRBJ2-7; D is ambiguous. Germline CDR1 SGHVS, CDR2 FQNEAQ. The V and J ends lost 1 base and 4 bases respectively, with 14 bases between them. This CDR3 is 15 amino acids long.

This rearrangement joins TRBV11-2 to TRBJ2-7, with D possibly matching TRBD1 (5 bases). The V and J ends lost 3 bases and 5 bases respectively, with 17 bases between them. The CDR3 is made up of 15 amino acids. Germline values: CDR1 SGHAT, CDR2 FQNNGV. The CDR3 coding sequence is TGTGCCAGCAGCTTTGCAACACCAGTGGGGCACGAGCAGTACTTC. As protein: CASSFATPVGHEQYF.

This chain joins TRBV11-2 and TRBJ1-1; TRBD1 is a possible D gene (5 bases). Trimming cost V 2 bases and J 4 bases, with 11 bases left between them. The CDR3 totals 14 residues. The germline gives CDR1 SGHAT, CDR2 FQNNGV. DNA for the CDR3: TGTGCCAGCAGCTTACTGAGGGGTGGCACTGAAGCTTTCTTT. It is translated as CASSLLRGGTEAFF.

The rearrangement uses TRBV15 and TRBJ2-7; 7 bases agree with TRBD1. There are 16 residues in the CDR3. J lost 3 bases, V lost 1 base, and 9 bases had no gene match. Germline V gene data show CDR1 as LNHNV and CDR2 as YYDKDF (reference sequence). CDR3 protein: CATSRVVTGVDYEQYF. CDR3 nucleotide sequence: TGTGCCACCAGCAGAGTAGTAACAGGGGTTGACTACGAGCAGTACTTC.

The count of this clone is one. This chain joins TRBV5-4 and TRBJ1-5; D is unresolved. CDR3 length: 13 amino acids. From germline, CDR1 is SGHNT and CDR2 YYREEE (reference sequence). V lost 0 bases to trimming and J lost 4 bases, with 5 bases between them. The CDR3 DNA is TGTGCCAGCAGCTTGGATAGGAATCAGCCCCAGCATTTT. Protein: CASSLDRNQPQHF.

Only one count was recorded for this clone. V and J are TRBV7-9 and TRBJ2-2; no firm D call. Trimming stripped 2 bases from V and 2 bases from J, with 9 bases between. The V gene's germline CDR1 is SEHNR and CDR2 FQNEAQ (reference sequence). The CDR3 has 15 amino acids. The CDR3 bases are TGTGCCAGCAGCTTAAGGGCAGGTAACACCGGGGAGCTGTTTTTT. Amino acids: CASSLRAGNTGELFF. Combining the CDR3 with reference TRBV7-9 and TRBJ2-2 gives the whole variable domain DTGVSQNPRHKITKRGQNVTFRCDPISEHNRLYWYRQTLGQGPEFLTYFQNEAQLEKSRLLSDRFSAERPKGSFSTLEIQRTEQGDSAMYLCASSLRAGNTGELFFGEGSRLTVL.

V usage is TRBV7-3 and J usage is TRBJ2-3; D not certain. The CDR3 contains 13 residues. Trimming left V 5 bases short and J 4 bases short, with 10 bases between. Germline CDR1 SGHTA, CDR2 FQGTGA. The CDR3 region has the DNA TGTGCCAGCAGCCCTAACGCGGCAGATACGCAGTATTTT. Translating it yields CASSPNAADTQYF.

The chain recombines TRBV5-4 with TRBJ1-1, with D possibly being TRBD1 (5 bases). Germline V lookup: CDR1 SGHNT, CDR2 YYREEE (reference sequence). The CDR3 length is 11 residues. Trimming took off 6 bases at V and 8 bases at J, with 11 bases between the two ends. The CDR3 DNA follows: TGTGCCAGCACCCGCGGGACCGAAGCTTTCTTT. Protein sequence: CASTRGTEAFF.

The V and J genes are TRBV19 and TRBJ2-5, with TRBD1 matching over 8 bases. The CDR3 loop spans 14 amino acids. Germline V CDR1 and CDR2: LNHDA, SQIVND (reference sequence). Germline trimming cut 7 bases from V and 3 bases from J; bases unmatched to any gene: 7. The CDR3 bases are TGTGCCAGTACCACGACAGGGGTAGAAGAGACCCAGTACTTC. Translating gives CASTTTGVEETQYF.

The CDR3 loop reads CASSPPGGNTIYF. The CDR3 DNA is TGTGCCAGCTCACCACCTGGCGGAAACACCATATATTTT. The J gene is TRBJ1-3, the V gene TRBV18; D ambiguous. The V gene lost 0 bases and the J gene lost 4 bases, with 4 bases spanning the gap. The CDR3 is 13 residues long. CDR1 is KGHSH and CDR2 is LQKENI in the germline V gene.

This chain uses TRBV28 with TRBJ1-6; 7 nucleotides agree with TRBD1. Trimming took 2 bases from V and 9 from J; bases not matched to a gene: 13. Germline CDR1 is MDHEN and CDR2 is SYDVKM. The CDR3 has 17 amino acids. The DNA for the CDR3 is TGTGCCAGCAGTTTACCCCCCAGGGGGGCGCCTTTTTCACCCCTCCACTTT. Translation: CASSLPPRGAPFSPLHF.

The CDR3 DNA sequence: TGTGCCAGCAGCTCCGGGGGTGGATTCTACAATGAGCAGTTCTTC. Translation: CASSSGGGFYNEQFF. This sequence joins TRBV7-2 and TRBJ2-1, with D tentatively TRBD2 (6 bases). Trimming cost V 4 bases and J 3 bases, with 13 bases left between them. Germline CDR1 is SGHTA and CDR2 is FQGNSA. CDR3 length equals 15 residues.

V is TRBV7-2 and J is TRBJ1-1, with D possibly being TRBD1 (5 bases). The CDR3 sequence is 14 residues long. V gave up 2 bases and J gave up 0 bases, with 7 bases separating them. CDR1 SGHTA and CDR2 FQGNSA come from the germline V gene. CDR3 nucleotide sequence: TGTGCCAGCAGCTTAACGACAGTGAACACTGAAGCTTTCTTT. Translated, it gives CASSLTTVNTEAFF.

The rearrangement uses TRBV5-1 and TRBJ1-4, with TRBD1 as a possible D gene (6 bases). The CDR3 sequence is 16 residues long. Germline V CDR1 and CDR2: SGHRS, YFSETQ. Trimming removed 0 bases at V and 7 bases at J, with 16 bases between. This chain's CDR3 is CASSLVFTGRTEKLFF. DNA for the CDR3: TGCGCCAGCAGCTTGGTCTTCACAGGGAGGACTGAAAAACTGTTTTTT.

CDR3 sequence (DNA): TGTGCCAGCAGCTCGACACTGAACAGGGGGCAGGAGATCTATGGCTACACCTTC. It specifies CASSSTLNRGQEIYGYTF. The chain links TRBV11-3 to TRBJ1-2; TRBD1 agrees at 9 bases. Trimming cost V 4 bases and J 4 bases; bases outside gene matches: 16. This CDR3 is 18 amino acids long. The germline V gene has CDR1 SGHNT and CDR2 YENEEA. Full variable domain (rest looked up from reference TRBV11-3 and TRBJ1-2): EAGVVQSPRYKIIEKKQPVAFWCNPISGHNTLYWYLQNLGQGPELLIRYENEEAVDDSQLPKDRFSAERLKGVDSTLKIQPAELGDSAVYLCASSSTLNRGQEIYGYTFGSGTRLTVV.

The chain uses TRBV24-1 and TRBJ2-1, with 13 bases lining up with TRBD2. This CDR3 comprises 14 residues. CDR1 is KGHDR, CDR2 SFDVKD, per germline. With 10 bases clipped from V and 2 bases from J, the junction kept 1 base outside the gene matches. CDR3: CATGTSGTYNEQFF. The DNA for the CDR3 is TGTGCCACAGGGACTAGCGGGACCTACAATGAGCAGTTCTTC.

The genes are TRBV7-2 and TRBJ1-5; 7 bases fit TRBD1. Germline V gene lookup returns CDR1 SGHTA and CDR2 FQGNSA. The ends lost 5 bases at V and 4 bases at J; junction bases unmatched: 5. There are 14 residues in the CDR3. CDR3 sequence (DNA): TGTGCCAGCAGCCCGCAGGGGGGGAATCAGCCCCAGCATTTT. Translating gives CASSPQGGNQPQHF.

The rearrangement links TRBV12-3 or TRBV12-4 to TRBJ1-5; 9 bases match TRBD1. The trim removed 4 bases at V and 16 bases at J, leaving 8 bases unmatched. This CDR3 has 12 amino acids. The CDR3 region has the DNA TGTGCCAGCAGTTACACAGGGGGCCCTCAACATTTT. Protein sequence: CASSYTGGPQHF.